The clone carrying this T cell receptor beta chain was counted many times. An end of the junction does not agree with germline; a read error may underlie this. This CDR3 comprises 12 residues. The data were obtained in a study of T cells in Graves' hyperthyroidism and ophthalmopathy. Amplification of TCR beta CDR3 regions used RNA as the template. The HTBI set primed first-round TCR CDR3 RT-PCR. TCRdb processed the multiplex PCR reads anew with MiXCR; each CDR3 protein has one entry. The table records hundreds of thousands of distinct CDR3 sequences, roughly 15% of them present only once. The clonotype comes from a man between 18 and 29 years old with Graves' ophthalmopathy. Sequencing input: blood. The chain is built from TRBV12-3 or TRBV12-4 and TRBJ2-2, with a weak D call TRBD2 (7 bases). The DNA for the CDR3 is TGCCCTCGGGGGGCGAGTACCGGGGAGCTGTTTTTT. It yields the protein CPRGASTGELFF.